This T cell receptor beta chain emerged from a study of technical replicates of blood from a few donors. Clones were sequenced by immunoSEQ multiplex PCR, and TCRdb holds only the in-frame ones, with some missing. Among about 56,000 clones listed, about 95% were seen once. This clone has only one observation. This CDR3 spans 17 amino acids. Trimming left V 2 bases short and J 7 bases short, with 20 bases between. Germline V lookup: CDR1 LGHNA, CDR2 YSLEER. The TCR sequence derives from a human donor in good health. Some clones in this sample may be carry-over from other donors' samples. Sequenced sample: PBMCs. This chain uses TRBV4-3 with TRBJ2-2, with D maybe TRBD1 (6 bases). CDR3 in amino acids: CASSQPRESGVVGELFF. Here the CDR3 DNA reads TGCGCCAGCAGCCAACCTCGAGAGTCAGGGGTCGTCGGGGAGCTGTTTTTT.